This T cell receptor (beta chain) was identified during a study of response to subunit inactivated influenza vaccine. This clonotype was counted a few times. CDR1 and CDR2 (germline): SGHVS, FQNEAQ. V shed 5 bases and J 4 bases; nucleotides not matched to a gene: 9. The CDR3 runs 15 residues. TCRdb called the RT-PCR reads again in MiXCR, with one record for every CDR3 protein. The repertoire consists of 800,000 or so distinct CDR3 sequences, with 21% occurring once and the leading ten covering roughly a tenth. The sequence came from a man between 50 and 59 years old who received an inactivated influenza vaccine. The chain joins TRBV7-8 to TRBJ1-2; 8 positions match TRBD1. Sequenced material: PBMCs from blood, taken roughly 5 days after vaccination. The CDR3 region has the DNA TGTGCCAGCAGCCAACGACAGGGGCGCGGCTATGGCTACACCTTC. It yields the protein CASSQRQGRGYGYTF.